This T cell receptor (beta chain) originates from a study of T cells in Graves' hyperthyroidism and ophthalmopathy. The CDR3 loop spans 13 amino acids. V dropped 2 bases and J dropped 8; count of bases not matched to a gene: 2. Germline-derived CDR1 and CDR2 are DFQATT and SNEGSKA (reference sequence). Stable hyperthyroidism: no ophthalmopathy progression over 18 months of follow-up. The PBMCs were taken from less than 11 ml of fresh peripheral blood. There are a few counts of this clonotype. Authors of the study amplified TCR beta CDR3 regions from RNA transcripts. HTBI primers drove first-round RT-PCR of the TCR CDR3. TCRdb used MiXCR to reprocess the multiplex PCR reads, holding one entry per CDR3 protein. The sample contains about 360,000 distinct CDR3 sequences, around 14% of which appear only once.

The sequence came from a woman aged 18-29 years with Graves' hyperthyroidism. The material sequenced was blood. The chain links TRBV20-1 to TRBJ2-1; 11 nucleotides match TRBD2. Here the CDR3 reads CSARKLAGDEQFF. Here the CDR3 DNA reads TGCAGTGCTAGAAAACTAGCGGGAGATGAGCAGTTCTTC.